The TCR beta chain under discussion was sequenced for a study of tumor-infiltrating lymphocytes in primary liver carcinoma (dated by TCRdb to 2015 to 2018). Turning to the overall study: The five patients, three men and two women aged 30 to 69 years, had hepatocellular carcinoma (four) or combined HCC and intrahepatic cholangiocarcinoma (one). TCRbeta repertoire sequencing covered 35 or so specimens from 5 patients: 25 tumor regions, 5 adjacent noncancerous liver tissues and 5 peripheral blood samples. The tumors of the five patients were staged as T1-T3 N0M0, with maximum diameters ranging from roughly 4 to 10 cm. Technical replicate repertoires showed high reproducibility, with mean shared-clone rates around 0.91 and correlation coefficients above 0.95. Agilent mRNA microarray profiling was performed on the approximately 27 tumor region samples to relate TCRbeta repertoire diversity to the local molecular phenotype. Samples yielded roughly 3.5 to 7.13 million productive TCRbeta reads; read depth did not differ significantly between tissue types. The study combined TCRbeta repertoire sequencing, expression microarrays and whole-exome sequencing across five regions of each liver tumor, with adjacent normal tissue and blood.

Using a constant-region primer and ProtoScript II reverse transcriptase, TCRbeta-specific cDNA was reverse-transcribed from about 540 ng total RNA. TCRbeta libraries were built with three nested multiplex PCR rounds, a slightly modified ARM-PCR procedure. Each of the first two PCR rounds ran for about 10 cycles and used multiplex TRBV1-TRBV30 forward primers together with a Cbeta reverse primer. Sample barcodes and Illumina adapters were added in a final 25-cycle PCR using Deep VentR polymerase. Amplicons of 200-500 bp were gel-purified with a QIAquick gel extraction kit before sequencing. An Illumina HiSeq 2500 was used to sequence the TCRbeta amplicons, generating 250-bp paired-end reads. The study's processing was this. To recover full CDR3 sequences, reads were quality-trimmed using Trimmomatic v0.33 and paired reads were then merged using FLASH v1.2.11. V, D and J germline segments were assigned to the rearranged TCRbeta sequences by MiGEC v1.2.1b. VDJtools v1.0.0 computed clonotype statistics and Shannon-Wiener diversity indices. To reduce sampling bias, subsequent analyses other than the diversity analysis used only the 250 most abundant clonotypes in each sample. TCRdb reprocessed the public reads (quality trimming at Q25 with fastp, clone calling with MiXCR) and kept in-frame beta chains. Identical CDR3 proteins give one entry, which carries the most common genes and DNA. These V and J calls rely on TCRdb rather than the paper's analysis. The table for this sample lists some 120,000 distinct CDR3 sequences; about 68% of them were counted only once. The ten top clones hold approximately 9.9% of the sample.

Trimming at the junction amounts to 5 bases on V and 0 bases on J, and the germline ends lie 8 bases apart. The CDR3 runs 13 residues from the cysteine to the phenylalanine. This entry keeps only the CDR3 DNA: 39 bases, framed from base 1. The germline V gene yields MNHEY for CDR1 and SVGEGT for CDR2. What the work shows at the level of the full study, not this receptor alone: Just about 7.5-25% of top clones turned up in all five regions of a tumor, which suggests spatial heterogeneity among tumor-infiltrating T cells. With just four or five patients in the study, the authors point out that the findings should be validated in a larger study. Compared with blood, tumors had a significantly larger share of the repertoire taken up by the top 250 clones (p = 0.039). Bulk unsorted samples precluded comparing CD4+ and CD8+ T cell repertoires. Only the TCR beta chain was sequenced, so true repertoire diversity is likely underestimated because unpaired alpha chains were not captured. Repertoire overlap was higher between tumor regions (mean around 35%) than tumor-adjacent (approximately 17%) or tumor-blood (14%) pairs, consistent with antigen-driven expansion.

In regard to this clonotype: The clone's antigen remains unknown. A much larger clone sits a single nucleotide away, making a read error possible.

Without any cell sorting, total RNA and DNA were extracted together from around 20-30 mg of bulk tissue using the AllPrep DNA/RNA mini kit. Between late 2015 and March 2016, 5 or 6 patients in China with histopathologically diagnosed primary liver carcinoma had their tumors surgically resected. Patients had chronic HBV infection and were treatment-naive at sampling. Each tumor was sampled at five spatially separated regions: the superior, inferior, left-lateral and right-lateral poles and the tumor centre. More than 90% viable tumor cells were found by histology in every tumor sample. Pieces of fresh tumor and adjacent tissue were cut in half, with one half kept in RNAlater at -80 degrees C and the other half sent for histology.

The chain is assembled from TRBV6-2 or TRBV6-3 and TRBJ2-7, with TRBD1 as a weak D call on 6 bases. The receptor's source is a woman aged 60-70 years with primary liver carcinoma and hepatitis B virus infection. Material: liver tumor tissue from sampling region 1. In light of the paper, this sample's cell subset or site label describes: tumor region T1, superior pole. CDR3 loop: CASSRTASYEQYF. Here is the DNA: TGTGCCAGCAGTCGGACAGCCTCCTACGAGCAGTACTTC.